The 9 T cell receptor beta chains below come from one sample, sequenced in a study of T cells in Graves' hyperthyroidism and ophthalmopathy. Researchers amplified the TCR beta CDR3 regions from RNA transcripts. RT-PCR in the first round (using the HTBI primer set) targeted the TCR CDR3. MiXCR was run by TCRdb on the multiplex PCR reads, yielding one entry per CDR3 protein. This table holds 250,000 to 350,000 distinct CDR3 sequences, 17% found once. What was sequenced was blood. All receptors derive from an older woman with Graves' ophthalmopathy.

The table lists this clonotype with a few counts. J is TRBJ2-1 and V is TRBV7-3; no definite D call. V was trimmed by 5 bases and J by 0 bases, leaving 20 bases between them. Germline V gene sequence: CDR1 SGHTA, CDR2 FQGTGA. The CDR3 contains 18 residues. In DNA, the CDR3 is TGTGCCAGCAGCCCTAAGAACACTCTCCCGAGCTCCTACAATGAGCAGTTCTTC. It is translated as CASSPKNTLPSSYNEQFF.

The V gene is TRBV7-9, the J gene TRBJ2-3, with D perhaps matching TRBD1 or TRBD2 (7 bases each). The CDR3 contains 15 residues. The V gene's germline CDR1 is SEHNR and CDR2 FQNEAQ (reference sequence). With 5 bases removed from V and 3 bases from J, the gap between germline ends came to 15 bases. The CDR3 DNA follows: TGTGCCAGCAGCCCCAGGGGGGGAGGAACAGATACGCAGTATTTT. Its protein product is CASSPRGGGTDTQYF.

This clonotype has ten or more counts. The chain couples TRBV7-2 to TRBJ2-7, with D possibly TRBD2 on 6 matching bases. Between the trimmed V and J ends, which lost 2 bases and 0 bases, there was a span of 8 bases. The CDR3 length is 14 residues. Germline loops: CDR1 SGHTA, CDR2 FQGNSA. The CDR3 region is CASSLIGSSYEQYF. CDR3 in DNA: TGTGCCAGCAGCTTAATCGGGAGCTCCTACGAGCAGTACTTC. The variable domain in full, with the rest retrieved from reference TRBV7-2 and TRBJ2-7, is GAGVSQSPSNKVTEKGKDVELRCDPISGHTALYWYRQSLGQGLEFLIYFQGNSAPDKSGLPSDRFSAERTGGSVSTLTIQRTQQEDSAVYLCASSLIGSSYEQYFGPGTRLTVT.

This clonotype has only a few counts. V gene TRBV15 combines with J gene TRBJ1-5; perhaps TRBD1 as D (6 bases). Germline assignment: CDR1 LNHNV and CDR2 YYDKDF (reference sequence). The CDR3 extends over 15 amino acids. V was clipped by 1 base and J by 0 bases, with 7 bases between them. CDR3 bases: TGTGCCACCAGCAGAGGAGGGGGTAGCAATCAGCCCCAGCATTTT. Its translation is CATSRGGGSNQPQHF.

The chain uses TRBV20-1 and TRBJ1-2; TRBD1 matches at 8 bases. J lost 0 bases, V lost 5 bases, and 2 bases had no gene match. This CDR3 has 13 amino acids. In germline, CDR1 is DFQATT, CDR2 SNEGSKA (reference sequence). CDR3 sequence (DNA): TGCAGTGCTTCGACAGGGGCTAACTATGGCTACACCTTC. Residues: CSASTGANYGYTF.

This clonotype was observed many times. CDR3 DNA sequence: TGTGCCAGCTCCGGACAGGGGTGGGATGGCTACACCTTC. Translation: CASSGQGWDGYTF. This chain connects TRBV18 to TRBJ1-2, with 9 positions matching TRBD1. Trimming cost V 6 bases and J 6 bases; bases outside gene matches: 5. The CDR3 is 13 amino acids. Germline CDR1 is KGHSH and CDR2 is LQKENI.

This clonotype was detected many times. The chain couples TRBV2 to TRBJ2-5; no clear D. The V end lost 3 bases, the J end lost 8 bases, and 22 bases lay between the germline ends. CDR3 size: 16 residues. Germline CDR1 and CDR2: SNHLY and FYNNEI. Written as DNA, the CDR3 is TGTGCCAGCAGTGACTTTGTAGGCAGGCTGAAGAGAACCCAGTACTTC. Translated, it gives CASSDFVGRLKRTQYF. The complete variable domain, with remaining parts taken from reference TRBV2 and TRBJ2-5, reads EPEVTQTPSHQVTQMGQEVILRCVPISNHLYFYWYRQILGQKVEFLVSFYNNEISEKSEIFDDQFSVERPDGSNFTLKIRSTKLEDSAMYFCASSDFVGRLKRTQYFGPGTRLLVL.

This clonotype was observed at least ten times. The V gene is TRBV12-3 or TRBV12-4, the J gene TRBJ1-5, with 9 bases lining up with TRBD1. The CDR3 extends over 16 amino acids. V shed 2 bases, J shed 4 bases, and the junction held 6 bases outside the gene matches. Here the CDR3 DNA reads TGTGCCAGCAGTTTACGGACAGGGGCCGTAAATCAGCCCCAGCATTTT. Residues: CASSLRTGAVNQPQHF.

This clonotype was seen repeatedly, ten times or more. The rearrangement uses TRBV7-2 and TRBJ2-7; D is unresolved. Deletions cut 3 bases from V and 0 bases from J, with 9 bases between. The CDR3 has 14 residues. Germline V gives CDR1 SGHTA, CDR2 FQGNSA. The DNA of the CDR3 is TGTGCCAGCAGCTTCCAAACGAGCTCCTACGAGCAGTACTTC. This codes for CASSFQTSSYEQYF.